This T cell receptor (beta chain) came from a study of OX40 agonist ivuxolimab in advanced cancers. The repertoire was sequenced with immunoSEQ multiplex PCR; TCRdb's copy has only in-frame clones and lacks some. This repertoire shows 23,000 or so clones, about 83% found once; its top ten account for less than 9%. This CDR3 region has 13 residues. V was trimmed by 2 bases and J by 3 bases, leaving 8 bases between them. Germline values: CDR1 KGHSH, CDR2 LQKENI. The input for sequencing was CD4+ or CD8+ T cells sorted from blood, taken in a trial of the OX40 agonist ivuxolimab. V gene TRBV18 combines with J gene TRBJ2-7; D is possibly TRBD1 (5 bases). The sequence was obtained from an adult with an advanced solid tumor such as melanoma, head and neck, liver or kidney cancer. The chain's CDR3 is CASSPAGYYEQYF. The CDR3 DNA reads as TGTGCCAGCTCACCAGCAGGGTACTACGAGCAGTACTTC.